A single sample gave rise to the 27 T cell receptor beta chains below, sequenced in a study of regulatory T cells in long-lasting Graves disease. Time point given: newly diagnosed GD, antithyroid drugs for less than 3 months. PBMC-derived RNA was used for the TCR library. Assembly of TCR beta libraries relied on iRepertoire HTBI primers together with Arm-PCR of CDR3 regions. TCRdb ran MiXCR on the multiplex PCR reads and lists one entry per CDR3 protein. The data show roughly 410,000 distinct CDR3 sequences, 15% seen once. These data also formed part of another study, on T cells in Graves' hyperthyroidism and ophthalmopathy.

The specimen comprised peripheral blood mononuclear cells (PBMCs), sampled at new diagnosis, from a patient treated with antithyroid drugs. The origin of the receptors is a woman aged 35 to 49 with Graves disease.

This clonotype occurred a few times. The rearrangement uses TRBV6-1 and TRBJ1-2; the D is unclear. Germline CDR1 reads MNHNS; CDR2 reads SASEGT. This CDR3 has 15 residues. Deletions cut 4 bases from V and 4 bases from J, with 16 bases between. CDR3 sequence reads: CASSGALNGSYGYTF. The CDR3 coding sequence is TGTGCCAGCAGTGGGGCCTTAAACGGAAGCTATGGCTACACCTTC.

The chain couples TRBV6-1 to TRBJ1-2, with D perhaps TRBD1 (6 bases). Germline CDR1 reads MNHNS; CDR2 reads SASEGT. V was trimmed by 8 bases and J by 4 bases, leaving 14 bases between them. The CDR3 contains 13 residues. CDR3 coding DNA: TGTGCCAGCCGGGCCGGGACATCCTATGGCTACACCTTC. It is translated as CASRAGTSYGYTF.

V gene TRBV29-1 combines with J gene TRBJ2-5, with unresolved D. V shed 2 bases and J shed 2 bases, with 0 bases lying between them. This CDR3 is built from 10 residues. CDR1 is SQVTM and CDR2 is ANQGSEA in the germline V gene. The CDR3: CSVEQETQYF. The CDR3 coding sequence is TGCAGCGTTGAACAAGAGACCCAGTACTTC.

The sample holds many counts of this clonotype. The rearrangement links TRBV2 to TRBJ1-1; maybe TRBD1 (5 bases). V dropped 8 bases and J dropped 7 bases, with 11 bases sitting between them. The CDR3 runs to 11 residues. The germline gives CDR1 SNHLY, CDR2 FYNNEI. The CDR3 nucleotides read TGTGCCAGCGGCGGGGGGTTTGAAGCTTTCTTT. Its protein is CASGGGFEAFF.

The J gene is TRBJ2-3, the V gene TRBV20-1; TRBD2 matches 9 bases. The CDR3 has 14 residues. With V trimmed by 5 bases and J by 1 base, 4 bases remained unmatched. CDR1 and CDR2 from the germline V gene are DFQATT and SNEGSKA (reference sequence). The DNA for the CDR3 is TGCAGTGCTCCGCTAGCGGGGCGCACAGATACGCAGTATTTT. It codes for CSAPLAGRTDTQYF.

At least ten counts were recorded for this clonotype. The rearrangement joins TRBV7-3 to TRBJ1-2; no reliable D call. Per germline, CDR1 SGHTA and CDR2 FQGTGA. This CDR3 spans 15 amino acids. Trimming pared 5 bases from V and 2 bases from J, leaving 15 bases between. CDR3 sequence: CASSPHPSNNYGYTF. In DNA, the CDR3 is TGTGCCAGCAGCCCCCACCCATCAAACAACTATGGCTACACCTTC.

The table lists this clonotype with many counts. The chain couples TRBV6-1 to TRBJ2-3; D unresolved. Trimming stripped 8 bases from V and 5 bases from J, with 11 bases between. Germline CDR1 and CDR2: MNHNS and SASEGT. The CDR3 has 12 residues. CDR3 sequence reads: CASQAGLDTQYF. CDR3 nucleotide sequence: TGTGCCAGCCAGGCCGGGTTAGATACGCAGTATTTT.

The V gene is TRBV10-2, the J gene TRBJ2-7; no firm D call. V lost 4 bases to trimming and J lost 2 bases, with 9 bases between them. The CDR3 spans 13 residues. Germline V gives CDR1 WSHSY, CDR2 SAAADI. CDR3 loop: CASSGVSTYEQYF. CDR3 sequence (DNA): TGCGCCAGCAGTGGAGTCAGTACCTACGAGCAGTACTTC.

The chain combines TRBV9 with TRBJ2-1; D is unclear. The CDR3 is 12 amino acids. V was shortened by 2 bases and J by 5 bases, with 5 bases between the two germline ends. Germline loops: CDR1 SGDLS, CDR2 YYNGEE. Here the CDR3 reads CASSVGNNEQFF. CDR3 DNA: TGTGCCAGCAGCGTGGGCAACAATGAGCAGTTCTTC.

Ten or more counts support this clonotype. The rearrangement links TRBV28 to TRBJ1-1; 8 bases match TRBD1. CDR3 length: 14 residues. With V trimmed by 2 bases and J by 2 bases, 1 base remained unmatched. Germline lookup yields CDR1 MDHEN and CDR2 SYDVKM. The CDR3, as DNA: TGTGCCAGCAGTTTACCAGGGGGCAACACTGAAGCTTTCTTT. This gives the protein CASSLPGGNTEAFF.

There are a few counts of this clonotype. J is TRBJ2-5 and V is TRBV7-3; D tentatively reads TRBD1 or TRBD2 (5 bases each). Germline V CDR1 and CDR2: SGHTA, FQGTGA. V dropped 5 bases and J dropped 5 bases, with 21 bases sitting between them. CDR3 length equals 16 residues. The CDR3 is CASSNPGTDHGETQYF. CDR3 nucleotides: TGTGCCAGCAGCAACCCCGGGACCGATCACGGGGAGACCCAGTACTTC.

V is TRBV6-2 or TRBV6-3 and J is TRBJ2-7, with TRBD2 matching 8 bases. The CDR3 is made up of 14 amino acids. Germline CDR1 reads MNHEY; CDR2 reads SVGEGT. V shed 4 bases, J shed 4 bases, and the junction held 6 bases outside the gene matches. CDR3 in amino acids: CASSLLADPYEQYF. The CDR3 DNA follows: TGTGCCAGCAGTTTACTAGCGGACCCTTACGAGCAGTACTTC.

This clonotype was counted ten times or more. The gene calls are TRBV6-1 and TRBJ2-5; D gene ambiguous. The V end lost 2 bases, the J end lost 0 bases, and 13 bases lay between the germline ends. Germline V lookup: CDR1 MNHNS, CDR2 SASEGT. This CDR3 has 16 residues. The CDR3 sequence: CASSEPGFGYQETQYF. The CDR3 DNA sequence: TGTGCCAGCAGTGAACCCGGCTTCGGTTACCAAGAGACCCAGTACTTC.

The chain has TRBV10-3 and TRBJ2-3, with 14 bases fitting TRBD2. CDR1 and CDR2 from the germline V gene are ENHRY and SYGVKD. J lost 5 bases, V lost 6 bases, and 7 bases had no gene match. The CDR3 length is 16 residues. The CDR3 spells CAISNGTSGSRDTQYF. CDR3 nucleotide sequence: TGTGCCATCAGCAATGGGACTAGCGGGAGTAGAGATACGCAGTATTTT.

This clonotype was detected ten times or more. V and J are TRBV24-1 and TRBJ2-1, with no clear D. The V gene's germline CDR1 is KGHDR and CDR2 SFDVKD. The CDR3 has 13 amino acids. V lost 9 bases, J lost 3 bases, and 11 bases lay in between. CDR3 in DNA: TGTGCCACCCGAGGTAGTCTCTACAATGAGCAGTTCTTC. Translated: CATRGSLYNEQFF.

The gene calls are TRBV27 and TRBJ2-3; possible D gene TRBD2, 7 bases. This CDR3 contains 18 residues. The V gene's germline CDR1 is MNHEY and CDR2 SMNVEV (reference sequence). The V end was cut by 1 base, the J end by 3 bases, with 20 bases between. This CDR3 is CASSLWGAGVRRTDTQYF. In DNA, the CDR3 is TGTGCCAGCAGTTTATGGGGGGCGGGAGTTAGAAGAACAGATACGCAGTATTTT.

Many counts were recorded for this clonotype. The chain combines TRBV12-3 or TRBV12-4 with TRBJ2-5; TRBD2 matches at 9 bases. J lost 4 bases, V lost 4 bases, and 1 base had no gene match. The CDR3 contains 13 residues. CDR3 coding DNA: TGTGCCAGCAGTTCTAGCGGGGTAGAGACCCAGTACTTC. Translation gives CASSSSGVETQYF.

This clonotype showed up many times. The chain recombines TRBV2 with TRBJ2-6; 10 nucleotides agree with TRBD2. Germline CDR1 SNHLY, CDR2 FYNNEI. The CDR3 loop spans 18 amino acids. V shed 0 bases and J 2 bases; nucleotides not matched to a gene: 4. CDR3 in amino acids: CASSEAPLAGAGANVLTF. As DNA, the CDR3 is TGTGCCAGCAGTGAAGCGCCCCTAGCGGGAGCTGGGGCCAACGTCCTGACTTTC.

The sample holds a few counts of this clonotype. The V call is TRBV20-1, the J call TRBJ2-5, with 12 bases aligning to TRBD2. The V gene end was trimmed by 0 bases and the J gene end by 4 bases; junction bases not matched to a gene: 3. CDR3 size: 15 residues. Germline V gives CDR1 DFQATT, CDR2 SNEGSKA (reference sequence). DNA for the CDR3: TGCAGTGCTAGAGATCTGGGACTAGCGGGAGAGACCCAGTACTTC. The encoded protein is CSARDLGLAGETQYF.

The sample holds many counts of this clonotype. This chain uses TRBV27 with TRBJ2-7; D is possibly TRBD1 (6 bases). This CDR3 has 14 residues. Germline lookup yields CDR1 MNHEY and CDR2 SMNVEV (reference sequence). V was shortened by 2 bases and J by 2 bases, with 10 bases between the two germline ends. The CDR3 sequence is CASSLRGTPYEQYF. CDR3 sequence (DNA): TGTGCCAGCAGTTTACGAGGGACACCCTACGAGCAGTACTTC.

This clonotype was found many times. Here the CDR3 reads CASSSSRGYTF. In DNA, the CDR3 is TGTGCCAGCAGCTCCTCTCGGGGCTACACCTTC. The rearrangement uses TRBV28 and TRBJ1-2; D is undetermined. The germline gives CDR1 MDHEN, CDR2 SYDVKM. The V end lost 6 bases, the J end lost 8 bases, and 10 bases lay between the germline ends. The CDR3 has 11 residues.

This clonotype was detected many times. This rearrangement joins TRBV7-9 to TRBJ2-3; 10 bases agree with TRBD1. CDR1 is SEHNR and CDR2 is FQNEAQ in the germline V gene (reference sequence). Germline trimming cut 5 bases from V and 5 bases from J; bases unmatched to any gene: 7. This CDR3 has 15 residues. This CDR3 reads CASSKDRGQIDTQYF. The DNA of the CDR3 is TGTGCCAGCAGCAAAGACAGGGGGCAAATAGATACGCAGTATTTT.

This clonotype was found many times. The chain combines TRBV6-2 or TRBV6-3 with TRBJ2-3, with D possibly called TRBD1 or TRBD2 (5 bases each). The CDR3 extends over 14 amino acids. Trimming cost V 7 bases and J 0 bases, with 11 bases left between them. Germline-derived CDR1 and CDR2 are MNHEY and SVGEGT. The DNA for the CDR3 is TGTGCCAGCACCGAGGGACGGAGCACAGATACGCAGTATTTT. It is translated as CASTEGRSTDTQYF.

This clonotype was recorded a few times. This chain connects TRBV7-8 to TRBJ1-3; TRBD1 might be the D (6 bases). The ends were cut back, 1 base at V and 2 bases at J, with 12 bases in the middle. The CDR3 runs 16 residues. Germline CDR1 and CDR2: SGHVS and FQNEAQ. The CDR3 DNA is TGTGCCAGCAGCTTAGGACAGGCTCGAGCTGGAAACACCATATATTTT. This gives the protein CASSLGQARAGNTIYF. The full variable domain, in which reference TRBV7-8 and TRBJ1-3 provide the parts outside the CDR3, is GAGVSQSPRYKVAKRGQDVALRCDPISGHVSLFWYQQALGQGPEFLTYFQNEAQLDKSGLPSDRFFAERPEGSVSTLKIQRTQQEDSAVYLCASSLGQARAGNTIYFGEGSWLTVV.

This sequence joins TRBV6-1 and TRBJ1-1; TRBD1 is a possible D gene (5 bases). CDR3 size: 15 residues. Germline CDR1 and CDR2: MNHNS and SASEGT. V was shortened by 4 bases and J by 7 bases, with 19 bases between the two germline ends. CDR3 sequence reads: CASSGDSNSWSEAFF. DNA for the CDR3: TGTGCCAGCAGTGGGGACTCTAACTCGTGGAGTGAAGCTTTCTTT.

The chain links TRBV20-1 to TRBJ1-4, with TRBD1 matching over 12 bases. The ends lost 3 bases at V and 8 bases at J; junction bases unmatched: 7. Germline CDR1 and CDR2: DFQATT and SNEGSKA (reference sequence). The length of the CDR3 is 15 residues. DNA of the CDR3: TGCAGTGCTAGGGAGGGACAGGGGGCTGGAGAAAAACTGTTTTTT. Its protein product is CSAREGQGAGEKLFF.

In its sample, this clonotype was seen a few times. The chain links TRBV5-1 to TRBJ2-2; TRBD1 aligns across 9 bases. CDR1 SGHRS and CDR2 YFSETQ come from the germline V gene. The CDR3 runs 15 residues. With V trimmed by 4 bases and J by 3 bases, 4 bases remained unmatched. CDR3 residues: CASSKTGGDTGELFF. CDR3 bases: TGCGCCAGCAGCAAGACAGGGGGTGACACCGGGGAGCTGTTTTTT.